A selection of T cell receptor beta chains follows, all from one sample in a study of Ad26.COV2.S vaccination and SARS-CoV-2 variants. The protocol was immunoSEQ multiplex PCR, while the TCRdb copy is restricted to in-frame clones and leaves out a portion. The table lists fewer than 500,000 clones, roughly 89% of them singletons. Sequences were derived from peripheral blood, sampled in a trial of Ad26.COV2.S vaccine versus placebo. The receptor set was obtained from a person aged 18 to 65 who received the Ad26.COV2.S COVID-19 vaccine or a placebo. Each CDR3 is given with its conserved first and last residue. Fields, in order: J gene, clone size, V gene, D gene, CDR3 protein, CDR3 DNA. A D gene is named only where the DNA matches it firmly. Some rows mark clone size as missing; the rest say once, few, many or name a class of expanded clone.

J: TRBJ2-1
size: NA
V: TRBV5-1
D: NA
CDR3: CASSSSYYNEQFF
DNA: TGCGCCAGCAGCTCCTCCTACTACAATGAGCAGTTCTTC

J: TRBJ2-2
size: NA
V: TRBV9
D: NA
CDR3: CASSSRWAGELFF
DNA: TGTGCCAGCAGCTCCCGCTGGGCCGGGGAGCTGTTTTTT

J: TRBJ2-2
size: NA
V: TRBV7-3
D: NA
CDR3: CASSLSGPTNTGELFF
DNA: TGTGCCAGCAGCTTATCTGGGCCCACGAACACCGGGGAGCTGTTTTTT

J: TRBJ1-2
size: few
V: TRBV6-1
D: NA
CDR3: CASSEGIEYYGYTF
DNA: TGTGCCAGCAGTGAAGGGATAGAGTACTATGGCTACACCTTC

J: TRBJ1-2
size: NA
V: TRBV6-5
D: NA
CDR3: CASMRGAENYGYTF
DNA: TGTGCCAGCATGAGGGGGGCAGAAAACTATGGCTACACCTTC

J: TRBJ1-1
size: NA
V: TRBV28
D: NA
CDR3: CASSPPGTRANTEAFF
DNA: TGTGCCAGCAGTCCCCCCGGGACTCGGGCGAACACTGAAGCTTTCTTT

J: TRBJ1-1
size: NA
V: TRBV11-3
D: NA
CDR3: CASSKGQMNTEAFF
DNA: TGTGCCAGCAGCAAAGGACAGATGAACACTGAAGCTTTCTTT

J: TRBJ2-3
size: NA
V: TRBV15
D: NA
CDR3: CATSRDSMGTTDTQYF
DNA: TGTGCCACCAGCAGAGATTCAATGGGGACCACAGATACGCAGTATTTT

J: TRBJ2-1
size: NA
V: TRBV7-2
D: TRBD2
CDR3: CASSLRPSGTSGEYEQFF
DNA: TGTGCCAGCAGCTTAAGGCCCTCCGGGACTAGCGGGGAGTATGAGCAGTTCTTC

J: TRBJ1-3
size: NA
V: TRBV5-1
D: TRBD1
CDR3: CASSPDRGTGNTIYF
DNA: TGCGCCAGCAGCCCGGACAGGGGCACTGGAAACACCATATATTTT

J: TRBJ1-1
size: NA
V: TRBV27
D: TRBD1
CDR3: CASSSPPYRGRDTEAFF
DNA: TGTGCCAGCAGTAGCCCCCCTTACAGGGGTAGGGACACTGAAGCTTTCTTT

J: TRBJ2-3
size: NA
V: TRBV7-3
D: NA
CDR3: CASSLRGTTDTQYF
DNA: TGTGCCAGCAGCCTTAGAGGGACCACAGATACGCAGTATTTT

J: TRBJ2-3
size: NA
V: TRBV4-2
D: TRBD2
CDR3: CASSQATSESTDTQYF
DNA: TGTGCCAGCAGCCAAGCCACTAGCGAAAGCACAGATACGCAGTATTTT

J: TRBJ2-1
size: NA
V: TRBV6-1
D: NA
CDR3: CASSETYNEQFF
DNA: TGTGCCAGCAGTGAAACGTACAATGAGCAGTTCTTC

J: TRBJ1-3
size: NA
V: TRBV6-5
D: NA
CDR3: CASRRQSSGNTIYF
DNA: TGTGCCAGCAGGCGACAGAGCTCTGGAAACACCATATATTTT